A selection of T cell receptor beta chains follows, all from one sample in a study of blood T cell repertoires in COVID-19. Sequencing was performed with immunoSEQ multiplex PCR; in TCRdb, only in-frame clones are kept and a portion is missing. The repertoire holds hundreds of thousands of clones, with roughly 85% as singletons. Sequencing was carried out using peripheral blood. These receptors were taken from a man aged 45-65 years with active or convalescent COVID-19. Each CDR3 is given with its conserved first and last residue. Fields, in order: clone size, V gene, D gene, J gene, CDR3 DNA, CDR3 protein. A D gene is named only where the DNA matches it firmly. Only some rows state a clone size, as once, few, many or a class for expanded clones.

clone size: -
V gene: TRBV7-2
D gene: -
J gene: TRBJ2-4
CDR3 DNA: TGTGCCAGCAGCTCGGGACCTAGGGGGAGCATTCAGTACTTC
CDR3 protein: CASSSGPRGSIQYF

clone size: few
V gene: TRBV10-3
D gene: TRBD1
J gene: TRBJ1-1
CDR3 DNA: TGTGCCATCCGGGACAGTCCAATGAACACTGAAGCTTTCTTT
CDR3 protein: CAIRDSPMNTEAFF

clone size: -
V gene: TRBV5-4
D gene: -
J gene: TRBJ2-1
CDR3 DNA: TGTGCCAGCAGCTTGGCCTGGGGCAGCAGCAATGAGCAGTTCTTC
CDR3 protein: CASSLAWGSSNEQFF

clone size: -
V gene: TRBV5-1
D gene: -
J gene: TRBJ2-2
CDR3 DNA: TGCGCCAGCAGCCACGAGGGCGGCCGCCTGTTTTTT
CDR3 protein: CASSHEGGRLFF

clone size: once
V gene: TRBV7-8
D gene: TRBD2
J gene: TRBJ2-5
CDR3 DNA: TGTGCCAGCAGCTTAGGGCTAGCGGGAGAGACCCAGTACTTC
CDR3 protein: CASSLGLAGETQYF

clone size: -
V gene: TRBV6-5
D gene: -
J gene: TRBJ2-7
CDR3 DNA: TGTGCCAGCAGCCGCCTCGCGTACGAGCAGTACTTC
CDR3 protein: CASSRLAYEQYF

clone size: -
V gene: TRBV25-1
D gene: -
J gene: TRBJ1-3
CDR3 DNA: TGTGCCAGCAGCGAAGGGAGGCTCTCTGGAAACACCATATATTTT
CDR3 protein: CASSEGRLSGNTIYF

clone size: -
V gene: TRBV11-2
D gene: -
J gene: TRBJ1-1
CDR3 DNA: TGTGCCAGCAGCTTTCGCCTCGAGGTGAGCGCTGAAGCTTTCTTT
CDR3 protein: CASSFRLEVSAEAFF

clone size: -
V gene: TRBV27
D gene: TRBD2
J gene: TRBJ2-1
CDR3 DNA: TGTGCCAGCACACCCCGCAACGGGCTAGCGGCGCGCAATGAGCAGTTCTTC
CDR3 protein: CASTPRNGLAARNEQFF

clone size: -
V gene: TRBV4-2
D gene: -
J gene: TRBJ2-7
CDR3 DNA: TGTGCCAGCAGCCAAGGTGGGACTTCTAACTACGAGCAGTACTTC
CDR3 protein: CASSQGGTSNYEQYF

clone size: -
V gene: TRBV6-4
D gene: TRBD2
J gene: TRBJ2-1
CDR3 DNA: TGTGCCAGCAGTGACCTAGCGGGATCGGCGTACAATGAGCAGTTCTTC
CDR3 protein: CASSDLAGSAYNEQFF

clone size: -
V gene: TRBV7-9
D gene: TRBD1
J gene: TRBJ1-1
CDR3 DNA: TGTGCCAGCAGCCCATGGACAGGGGTGGGAGCTTTCTTT
CDR3 protein: CASSPWTGVGAFF

clone size: -
V gene: TRBV14
D gene: -
J gene: TRBJ2-2
CDR3 DNA: TGTGCCAGCAGCCAGCAGTACACCGGGGAGCTGTTTTTT
CDR3 protein: CASSQQYTGELFF

clone size: once
V gene: TRBV5-1
D gene: -
J gene: TRBJ2-3
CDR3 DNA: TGCGCCAGCACACGGCAGGAGGGCACAGATACGCAGTATTTT
CDR3 protein: CASTRQEGTDTQYF

clone size: -
V gene: TRBV6-5
D gene: -
J gene: TRBJ1-2
CDR3 DNA: TGTGCCAGCACGGCAGCCTCGGGTAACTATGGCTACACCTTC
CDR3 protein: CASTAASGNYGYTF